This is a list of T cell receptor beta chains from one sample in a study of blood T cell repertoires in COVID-19. The protocol was immunoSEQ multiplex PCR, while the TCRdb copy is restricted to in-frame clones and leaves out a portion. Among about 260,000 clones listed, 85% were seen once. Specimen: peripheral blood. The receptors here all came from a human donor in a cohort sampled during active COVID-19. Each CDR3 is given with its conserved first and last residue. The D gene is left open where the match is weak. Rows give clone size only sometimes, using once, few, many, or a class for an expanded clone.

D gene: -
J gene: TRBJ1-1
clone size: -
V gene: TRBV10-3
CDR3 protein: CAISGTTNTEAFF
CDR3 DNA: TGTGCCATCAGTGGGACAACTAACACTGAAGCTTTCTTT

D gene: TRBD1
J gene: TRBJ1-2
clone size: -
V gene: TRBV27
CDR3 protein: CASSLGQGRYGYTF
CDR3 DNA: TGTGCCAGCAGTTTGGGACAGGGCCGGTATGGCTACACCTTC

D gene: -
J gene: TRBJ1-5
clone size: -
V gene: TRBV6-5
CDR3 protein: CASSYMGAGQPQHF
CDR3 DNA: TGTGCCAGCAGTTACATGGGGGCTGGTCAGCCCCAGCATTTT

D gene: TRBD2
J gene: TRBJ2-7
clone size: -
V gene: TRBV7-2
CDR3 protein: CASNHLAGDFYEQYF
CDR3 DNA: TGTGCCAGCAACCATCTGGCGGGGGACTTCTACGAGCAGTACTTC

D gene: -
J gene: TRBJ2-1
clone size: -
V gene: TRBV7-3
CDR3 protein: CASSSPDNEQFF
CDR3 DNA: TGTGCCAGCAGCTCGCCAGACAATGAGCAGTTCTTC

D gene: -
J gene: TRBJ2-1
clone size: -
V gene: TRBV20-1
CDR3 protein: CSASVSIRQFF
CDR3 DNA: TGCAGTGCTAGTGTATCCATCAGGCAGTTCTTC

D gene: -
J gene: TRBJ2-2
clone size: -
V gene: TRBV21-1
CDR3 protein: CASSDILRHALTGELFF
CDR3 DNA: TGTGCCAGCAGCGATATCCTTCGACATGCCCTAACCGGGGAGCTGTTTTTT

D gene: TRBD2
J gene: TRBJ2-7
clone size: -
V gene: TRBV3-1/TRBV3-2
CDR3 protein: CASSQPHGLAYEQYF
CDR3 DNA: TGTGCCAGCAGCCAACCCCACGGACTAGCCTACGAGCAGTACTTC

D gene: TRBD2
J gene: TRBJ2-7
clone size: -
V gene: TRBV5-1
CDR3 protein: CASTSGSGITYEQYF
CDR3 DNA: TGCGCCAGCACCAGCGGTAGCGGGATCACCTACGAGCAGTACTTC

D gene: -
J gene: TRBJ2-3
clone size: -
V gene: TRBV10-3
CDR3 protein: CAISGTGLGTDTQYF
CDR3 DNA: TGTGCCATCAGTGGTACAGGGCTTGGCACAGATACGCAGTATTTT

D gene: TRBD1
J gene: TRBJ2-1
clone size: -
V gene: TRBV19
CDR3 protein: CASSMTGGGGEQFF
CDR3 DNA: TGTGCCAGTAGTATGACAGGGGGCGGTGGGGAGCAGTTCTTC

D gene: -
J gene: TRBJ1-1
clone size: -
V gene: TRBV27
CDR3 protein: CASKTMGANTEAFF
CDR3 DNA: TGTGCCAGCAAAACAATGGGGGCGAACACTGAAGCTTTCTTT

D gene: TRBD1
J gene: TRBJ1-1
clone size: -
V gene: TRBV4-2
CDR3 protein: CASSQTGTENTEAFF
CDR3 DNA: TGTGCCAGCAGCCAGACCGGGACAGAGAACACTGAAGCTTTCTTT

D gene: -
J gene: TRBJ1-2
clone size: -
V gene: TRBV13
CDR3 protein: CASARQSVNYGYTF
CDR3 DNA: TGTGCCAGCGCCCGACAGTCGGTTAACTATGGCTACACCTTC

D gene: TRBD1
J gene: TRBJ2-5
clone size: -
V gene: TRBV24-1
CDR3 protein: CATSDPGTGDQETQYF
CDR3 DNA: TGTGCCACCAGTGATCCCGGGACAGGGGACCAAGAGACCCAGTACTTC

D gene: -
J gene: TRBJ1-6
clone size: -
V gene: TRBV3-1/TRBV3-2
CDR3 protein: CASSQVQGTSPLHF
CDR3 DNA: TGTGCCAGCAGCCAAGTACAGGGTACTTCACCCCTCCACTTT

D gene: -
J gene: TRBJ2-3
clone size: -
V gene: TRBV5-8
CDR3 protein: CASSLRFGQRVTDTQYF
CDR3 DNA: TGTGCCAGCAGCTTACGGTTTGGACAGAGGGTGACAGATACGCAGTATTTT

D gene: -
J gene: TRBJ1-6
clone size: -
V gene: TRBV11-2
CDR3 protein: CASSLFSGTRNSPLHF
CDR3 DNA: TGTGCCAGCAGCTTATTTAGCGGGACAAGGAATTCACCCCTCCACTTT

D gene: -
J gene: TRBJ2-7
clone size: -
V gene: TRBV2
CDR3 protein: CASSESGTTVGYF
CDR3 DNA: TGTGCCAGCAGTGAGTCCGGGACAACAGTGGGGTACTTC

D gene: -
J gene: TRBJ1-4
clone size: -
V gene: TRBV9
CDR3 protein: CASNSGSRALNEKLFF
CDR3 DNA: TGTGCCAGCAACTCCGGGTCGCGGGCCCTTAATGAAAAACTGTTTTTT

D gene: TRBD1
J gene: TRBJ2-3
clone size: -
V gene: TRBV4-1
CDR3 protein: CASSQDRRQGAGDTQYF
CDR3 DNA: TGCGCCAGCAGCCAAGATAGGCGACAGGGGGCTGGAGATACGCAGTATTTT

D gene: -
J gene: TRBJ1-3
clone size: few
V gene: TRBV6-6
CDR3 protein: CASSFGQLSSGNTIYF
CDR3 DNA: TGTGCCAGCAGCTTCGGACAGCTAAGCTCTGGAAACACCATATATTTT

D gene: TRBD1
J gene: TRBJ1-1
clone size: -
V gene: TRBV18
CDR3 protein: CASLPDRVSEAFF
CDR3 DNA: TGTGCCAGCTTACCGGACAGGGTCAGTGAAGCTTTCTTT

D gene: -
J gene: TRBJ1-2
clone size: -
V gene: TRBV6-5
CDR3 protein: CASSYSRVGGYTF
CDR3 DNA: TGTGCCAGCAGTTACTCGAGAGTCGGGGGCTACACCTTC

D gene: -
J gene: TRBJ2-3
clone size: -
V gene: TRBV11-2
CDR3 protein: CASREGDTQYF
CDR3 DNA: TGTGCCAGCAGGGAGGGAGATACGCAGTATTTT

D gene: -
J gene: TRBJ2-7
clone size: -
V gene: TRBV5-6
CDR3 protein: CASSLWDTLYEQYF
CDR3 DNA: TGTGCCAGCAGCTTGTGGGACACCCTCTACGAGCAGTACTTC

D gene: -
J gene: TRBJ2-5
clone size: -
V gene: TRBV5-1
CDR3 protein: CASSSRVGRSSGQYF
CDR3 DNA: -

D gene: -
J gene: TRBJ2-1
clone size: -
V gene: TRBV20-1
CDR3 protein: CSASGNNEQFF
CDR3 DNA: TGCAGTGCTAGCGGGAACAATGAGCAGTTCTTC

D gene: TRBD1
J gene: TRBJ2-3
clone size: -
V gene: TRBV29-1
CDR3 protein: CSVAQGQGADTQYF
CDR3 DNA: TGCAGCGTCGCCCAGGGACAGGGGGCAGATACGCAGTATTTT